This TCR beta chain emerged from a study of T cells in Graves' hyperthyroidism and ophthalmopathy. Broader study findings: Model predictions of ophthalmopathy came a median around 7.1 months before onset.

PBMCs were collected from a roughly 10 ml volume of fresh peripheral blood. A note on this clonotype: Its antigen is as yet unknown.

Amplified TCR beta CDR3 regions came from RNA transcripts. The HTBI primer set served for first-round RT-PCR of the TCR CDR3. From the multiplex PCR reads, TCRdb called clonotypes with MiXCR, one entry per CDR3 protein. The data show nearly 750,000 distinct CDR3 sequences, roughly a third seen once. Sample: blood. This sequence was found in a woman in her forties with Graves' hyperthyroidism.

The CDR3 nucleotides are TGTGCCAGCAGCTCAAGGACCGTCAACACCGGGGAGCTGTTTTTT. Residues: CASSSRTVNTGELFF. The chain carries TRBV5-4 and TRBJ2-2; D gene unclear. CDR1 is SGHNT and CDR2 is YYREEE in the germline V gene (reference sequence). This CDR3 region has 15 residues. Trimming shortened V by 3 bases and J by 2 bases, and 11 bases separated the two germline ends.